Listed here is a single TCR beta chain. Its specific antigen is unknown. The sample holds no much larger clone one base away, and base qualities are not on file. Via the germline V gene (reference sequence), CDR1 is LNHNV and CDR2 YYDKDF. The CDR3 runs 14 residues from the cysteine to the phenylalanine. Only the CDR3 part of the read is kept: 42 bases, read in frame from the first base. At the junction V is shortened by 5 bases and J by 7 bases, with 12 bases in between. The time point tag for this specimen amounts to: baseline before first vaccination. Samples from vaccinated people were obtained from the UK trials COV001 and COV002, which included a single-blind randomized controlled phase 2/3 trial of AZD1222 (ChAdOx1 nCoV-19) in healthy adults. For TCRbeta chain sequencing, PBMC samples were collected from trial participants at day 0 and at day 28 after the second dose. The data were obtained in a study of T cell responses to AZD1222 COVID-19 vaccine (TCRdb year 2021). For the wider study: AZD1222 recipients whose second dose came at about 4 weeks and those whose second dose came at about 12 weeks were combined into one group, since spike-specific TCR depth and breadth did not differ between the two schedules. Trial participants were enrolled by age into subgroups of 18-55, 56-69 and 70-plus years, and around 150, 29 and 61 TCR-sequenced participants, respectively, were included in these subgroups. A total of approximately 250 trial participants underwent TCR sequencing, of whom 200 to 220 had received two doses of AZD1222 and 26 had received two doses of the MenACWY control vaccine. Overall study results and their limits: The vaccine-associated CD4 TCRs covered the entire spike protein, and the dominant responses fell in regions 160-218 and 743-854. Only a handful of AZD1222 recipients were SARS-CoV-2 seropositive at baseline, limiting conclusions about previously exposed vaccinees. The 56-69-year group was small, and its depth increase did not reach significance, likely because of low power. Participants were mostly white British, with more females than males. The authors suggested clonal diversity may have been underestimated. Reportedly, close to half of the unique spike-specific TCRs recognized epitopes lying outside the regions that are mutated in the B.1.351 and B.1.1.7 variants. A significant rise in spike-specific TCR breadth and depth was observed after two AZD1222 doses relative to day 0 and relative to MenACWY recipients. No day 14 peak-response samples were available, so repertoires were characterized only after the peak T cell response.

The CDR3 regions of human TCRbeta chains were analyzed by immunosequencing. The authors' analysis ran thus. Repertoire TCRs were matched against a reference library of SARS-CoV-2-specific TCRs generated with the MIRA antigen-specificity platform. Breadth was defined as the fraction of unique TCRs that were SARS-CoV-2-associated. Depth was defined as the fraction of total T cells that were SARS-CoV-2-associated. Using the MIRA data, every spike-specific TCR was mapped to the spike region that the TCR reacted to and assigned to either a CD4 or a CD8 class. Log10-transformed breadth and depth values were compared by one-way ANOVA with Sidak's multiple comparisons tests. TCRdb obtained this table from immuneACCESS and retained in-frame rearrangements with V and J assigned. These tables miss some clones; where compared with another copy, unresolved V genes account for less than half of the shortfall, and the remainder is unexplained. That table gives V, J and clone size, and the DNA gave D and trimming. Here the sample has about 140,000 clones; 70% to 90% occur a single time. The ten largest clones represent around 8% of the sample.

Specimen: peripheral blood, collected on day 0 of AZD1222 vaccination. The TCR sequence derives from an adult in good health. The receptor chain draws on TRBV15 and TRBJ1-6; 5 matching bases give a weak D call of TRBD1. The DNA sequence is given as TGTGCCACCAGCTCGACAGTGAGAAATTCACCCCTCCACTTT. Its amino acids are CATSSTVRNSPLHF.